The T cell receptor beta chain described here comes from a study of T cells in Graves' hyperthyroidism and ophthalmopathy (dated by TCRdb to the late 2010s). Some background on the complete study: Peripheral blood was sampled at the time of initial diagnosis, prior to any treatment. Once sampling was done, hyperthyroidism patients were given methimazole at a starting dose of 30 mg daily, whereas ophthalmopathy patients were given high-dose intravenous methylprednisolone. In addition, the study compared T-cell repertoires in thyroid tissue and in blood from several Graves' hyperthyroidism patients. An independent validation cohort of around 19 hyperthyroidism patients and 15 or so patients who later progressed to ophthalmopathy tested prospective prediction of ophthalmopathy. To identify distinguishing TCR V-J signatures, a discovery cohort of around 100 patients was used, comprising some 45 with Graves' ophthalmopathy and 55 to 65 with stable Graves' hyperthyroidism. The 80 to 100 discovery patients were randomly divided into training and test sets at a 7:3 ratio. The paper reports TCR Vbeta CDR3 sequencing of about 140 peripheral blood samples: under 45 ophthalmopathy, 70 to 85 hyperthyroidism and 17 progressor patients. General conclusions and limits of the study: During validation, the model predicted progression to ophthalmopathy a median of approximately 7 months ahead of onset, with roughly 65% sensitivity and less than 85% specificity. Sample size was not statistically predetermined, and blinding of investigators to group allocation was not performed. Ophthalmopathy was separated from stable hyperthyroidism by a 13 V-J signature model, with around 90% sensitivity and just over 81% specificity obtained in cross-validation and 80%/75% obtained in testing. Most expanded thyroid clonotypes (frequency above 0.001) were also detected in blood, a finding suggesting that blood repertoires may reflect thyroid immune responses.

This clonotype was detected only a few times. The specificity of this receptor is unknown. No clone much larger than this one lies a single base away; base qualities are absent. TCR beta CDR3 regions were amplified from RNA transcripts. A first-round RT-PCR of the TCR CDR3 used the HTBI primer set with the Qiagen OneStep RT-PCR kit. The libraries were constructed in a second round of multiplex PCR and then size-selected and purified. Libraries were sequenced paired-end with 100 bp reads on an Illumina HiSeq2000. In the paper's pipeline: SOAPnuke was used to process the raw data, removing reads that contained adapters or uncalled bases, had a mean Phred below 15, or lacked an exact match to the constant primer or identifier. COPE v1.2.5 was used to merge high-quality paired reads, and clonotypes were defined as unique nucleotide sequences. Clonotypes were aligned to IMGT TRBV, TRBD and TRBJ reference segments using MiTCR v1.1. The analysis was restricted to V-J combinations with a frequency above 0.0001, which together covered roughly 99% of the repertoires. A TCS score was defined as the ratio between F50 (clonal expansion) and ExV (chaos), using BLOSUM62-based TCRdist between CDR3 peptides within each V-J. Welch's t-statistics and random forest reduced 500 to 650 V-J features to roughly 13, which were used in a naive Bayes classifier (R e1071). TCRdb itself trimmed the public reads at Q25 with fastp, ran MiXCR and retained productive beta chains. Under each unique CDR3 protein, matching rows form one entry showing the most common genes and DNA. Clone size and V and J calls follow TCRdb, not the original study. In all, the sample holds about 710,000 distinct CDR3 sequences, and about 15% of those were seen once. The ten biggest clones cover approximately 8.4% of the sample.

The germline V gene gives CDR1 as SGHRS and CDR2 as YFSETQ. Deletion took 7 bases off V and 2 bases off J, with a span of 14 bases between the germline ends. From the cysteine up to the phenylalanine, the CDR3 has a length of 14 residues. Only CDR3 DNA remains: 42 bases, in frame from the first base. Stable Graves' hyperthyroidism was defined as no progression to ophthalmopathy during 18 months of follow-up. Hyperthyroidism patients were newly diagnosed, with disease duration under 2 months, and aged 18 to 65 years. Exclusion was applied to patients with uncontrolled infections, other autoimmune diseases, pregnancy or lactation. Diagnoses were based on clinical symptoms, serum thyroxine and TRAb, thyroid ultrasound and orbital computed tomography. Ficoll-Paque density gradient centrifugation was used to isolate PBMCs from around 10 ml of fresh peripheral blood. Trizol reagent was used to extract total RNA, and RNA quality was then checked on an Agilent 2100 Bioanalyzer.

Sample: blood. The sequence joins TRBV5-1 to TRBJ2-3, with a tentative D gene TRBD2 over 7 matching bases. The origin of this receptor is a man aged 18 to 29 with Graves' hyperthyroidism. CDR3 protein: CASVNRDYTDTQYF. The bases read TGCGCCAGCGTAAACAGGGACTACACAGATACGCAGTATTTT.